Each of the 16 T cell receptor beta chains below was sequenced from the same sample in a study of blood T cell repertoires in COVID-19. Generated by immunoSEQ multiplex PCR, the TCRdb table keeps only in-frame clones and is missing some. The sample records under 400,000 clones, around 87% being singletons. The sample taken for sequencing was peripheral blood. The receptors stem from a man younger than 30 with active or convalescent COVID-19.

Of note for this clone: The junction shows a germline mismatch at one end, possibly a read error. The rearrangement uses TRBV29-1 and TRBJ2-6, with TRBD1 matching 7 bases. The CDR3 runs 13 residues. Germline V gene lookup returns CDR1 SQVTM and CDR2 ANQGSEA. In nucleotides, the CDR3 is TGCAGCGCCACAGGGGCCGGGGCCAACGTGCTGACTTTC. Amino acids: CSATGAGANVLTF.

The gene calls are TRBV5-6 and TRBJ1-5; TRBD1 aligns across 7 bases. This CDR3 is 16 amino acids long. Germline V gene sequence: CDR1 SGHDT, CDR2 YYEEEE. The trim removed 0 bases at V and 4 bases at J, leaving 7 bases unmatched. The CDR3 DNA reads TGTGCCAGCAGCTTGGCAGGGGGAGTGGGAAATCAGCCCCAGCATTTT. Amino acid sequence: CASSLAGGVGNQPQHF.

The chain employs TRBV27 and TRBJ1-5; D perhaps matches TRBD1 (6 bases). V lost 5 bases, J lost 9 bases, and 20 bases lay in between. This CDR3 has 15 amino acids. Germline V gene sequence: CDR1 MNHEY, CDR2 SMNVEV (reference sequence). CDR3 residues: CASSPLNRVVRPQHF. In nucleotides, the CDR3 is TGTGCCAGCAGTCCCTTGAACAGGGTGGTTAGGCCCCAGCATTTT.

The chain links TRBV19 to TRBJ2-7, with TRBD2 as a possible D gene (7 bases). Germline V CDR1 and CDR2: LNHDA, SQIVND (reference sequence). Trimming shortened V by 6 bases and J by 7 bases, and 16 bases separated the two germline ends. CDR3 size: 13 residues. The CDR3 region is CASSGGPPLEQYF. CDR3 DNA: TGTGCCAGTAGCGGGGGGCCTCCTTTAGAGCAGTACTTC.

V usage is TRBV9 and J usage is TRBJ2-2, with 8 bases identical to TRBD1. CDR1 and CDR2 from the germline V gene are SGDLS and YYNGEE. With V trimmed by 2 bases and J by 4 bases, 7 bases remained unmatched. The CDR3 totals 16 residues. CDR3 sequence (DNA): TGTGCCAGCAGCGTTGGGGGACAGGACCTCACCGGGGAGCTGTTTTTT. Protein sequence: CASSVGGQDLTGELFF.

The rearrangement joins TRBV19 to TRBJ2-5, with TRBD2 identical over 10 bases. Germline values: CDR1 LNHDA, CDR2 SQIVND (reference sequence). The ends lost 5 bases at V and 5 bases at J; junction bases unmatched: 11. The CDR3 extends over 16 amino acids. The CDR3 loop reads CASSRISGRAGETQYF. DNA of the CDR3: TGTGCCAGTAGTCGCATAAGCGGGAGGGCCGGGGAGACCCAGTACTTC.

The chain links TRBV30 to TRBJ1-3, with D tentatively TRBD1 (6 bases). Trimming removed 5 bases at V and 4 bases at J, with 18 bases between. CDR1 and CDR2 from the germline V gene are GTSNPN and SVGIG (reference sequence). The CDR3 is made up of 15 amino acids. The CDR3, as DNA: TGTGCCTGGGATCAATCGACAGGACTCGGAAACACCATATATTTT. It codes for CAWDQSTGLGNTIYF.

The chain links TRBV19 to TRBJ1-5; D gene ambiguous. This CDR3 is 14 amino acids long. V dropped 7 bases and J dropped 3 bases, with 13 bases sitting between them. The germline CDR1 and CDR2 sequences are LNHDA and SQIVND (reference sequence). CDR3 DNA: TGTGCCAGTACCGAGACACCCCTCAATCAGCCCCAGCATTTT. This translates into CASTETPLNQPQHF. Based on the CDR3 plus reference TRBV19 and TRBJ1-5, the full variable domain is DGGITQSPKYLFRKEGQNVTLSCEQNLNHDAMYWYRQDPGQGLRLIYYSQIVNDFQKGDIAEGYSVSREKKESFPLTVTSAQKNPTAFYLCASTETPLNQPQHFGDGTRLSIL.

This chain links TRBV5-6 with TRBJ2-1, with 10 positions matching TRBD2. After removal of 0 bases from V and 8 bases from J, the junction contained 5 bases not matched to a gene. Germline CDR1 SGHDT, CDR2 YYEEEE. This CDR3 is 15 amino acids long. In DNA, the CDR3 is TGTGCCAGCAGCTTGGTACTAGCGGGAAGGGATGAGCAGTTCTTC. Residues: CASSLVLAGRDEQFF.

This clone came up a few times. The rearrangement uses TRBV3-1 (or the pseudogene TRBV3-2) and TRBJ2-1; TRBD1 is a possible D gene (5 bases). V was cut by 1 base and J by 6 bases, with 10 bases left in between. CDR3 size: 14 residues. CDR1 and CDR2 (germline): LGHDT, YNNKEL (reference sequence). The DNA of the CDR3 is TGTGCCAGCAGCCAAGGGGTCAGGGCCAATGAGCAGTTCTTC. Encoded protein: CASSQGVRANEQFF.

The chain joins TRBV7-2 to TRBJ1-2; D is uncertain. With 4 bases removed from V and 5 bases from J, the gap between germline ends came to 20 bases. The CDR3 covers 16 residues. Germline CDR1 is SGHTA and CDR2 is FQGNSA. For the CDR3, the DNA is TGTGCCAGCAGCTCAGACCGGGGAATTATGTGGTATGGCTACACCTTC. Its translation: CASSSDRGIMWYGYTF.

About this clone: Other DNA sequences in this specimen translate into the identical CDR3. The V gene is TRBV9, the J gene TRBJ2-7; the D gene is possibly TRBD1 (5 bases). The V and J ends lost 0 bases and 3 bases respectively, with 7 bases between them. Germline V CDR1 and CDR2: SGDLS, YYNGEE. The CDR3 covers 13 residues. The CDR3 protein is CASSVGQSYEQYF. The CDR3 nucleotides are TGTGCCAGCAGCGTAGGACAGAGCTACGAGCAGTACTTC.

V usage is TRBV5-4 and J usage is TRBJ1-2; 8 nucleotides agree with TRBD1. The length of the CDR3 is 15 residues. The V gene end was trimmed by 3 bases and the J gene end by 6 bases; junction bases not matched to a gene: 10. CDR1 and CDR2 from the germline V gene are SGHNT and YYREEE (reference sequence). The CDR3 spells CASSSRAQGANGYTF. The CDR3 DNA follows: TGTGCCAGCAGCTCGAGAGCCCAGGGGGCGAATGGCTACACCTTC.

The chain is built from TRBV7-9 and TRBJ1-3; 9 bases fit TRBD1. The CDR3 consists of 15 residues. V lost 1 base, J lost 6 bases, and 4 bases stayed unmatched. CDR1 and CDR2 from the germline V gene are SEHNR and FQNEAQ (reference sequence). The CDR3, as DNA: TGTGCCAGCAGCTTAGACAGGGGGCGCGAAAACACCATATATTTT. Amino acid sequence: CASSLDRGRENTIYF.

V is TRBV7-2 and J is TRBJ2-7, with 8 bases lining up with TRBD1. CDR1 SGHTA and CDR2 FQGNSA come from the germline V gene. J lost 7 bases, V lost 5 bases, and 13 bases had no gene match. The CDR3 has 15 amino acids. The CDR3 region has the DNA TGTGCCAGCAGCGCCGTTCGGGACAGGTTTGGGGAGCAGTACTTC. Translated: CASSAVRDRFGEQYF.

The chain carries TRBV2 and TRBJ1-2; D remains unclear. V lost 7 bases and J 4 bases, leaving 22 bases between the germline ends. Per the germline V gene, CDR1 is SNHLY and CDR2 is FYNNEI. This CDR3 spans 16 amino acids. The DNA of the CDR3 is TGTGCCAGCAACGAAATCAGCGTCTATTTGGGCTATGGCTACACCTTC. This codes for CASNEISVYLGYGYTF.